What follows are 27 T cell receptor beta chains derived from one specimen sequenced in a study of neurological immune-mediated disorders. TCRdb re-analysed the 5' RACE reads in MiXCR, keeping a single row per CDR3 protein. The sample yields approximately 74,000 distinct CDR3 sequences, around 5.2% seen once. The sample was PBMCs. The receptors were sampled from a man younger than 35 with multiple sclerosis.

Many counts were recorded for this clonotype. The junction does not match germline at one end; this may be a read error. The chain links TRBV24-1 to TRBJ1-6; a possible D gene is TRBD1 (5 bases). The CDR3 totals 14 residues. The germline CDR1 and CDR2 sequences are KGHDR and SFDVKD. CDR3 bases: TGTGCCACCAGTGCCAGGGAAGGAAATTCACCCCTCAACTTT. Its protein is CATSAREGNSPLNF.

V is TRBV20-1 and J is TRBJ1-5; D not resolved. CDR3 length: 13 amino acids. The V end was cut by 6 bases, the J end by 4 bases, with 13 bases between. Germline V gene data show CDR1 as DFQATT and CDR2 as SNEGSKA (reference sequence). This CDR3 reads CSALIRTNQPQHF. The CDR3 nucleotides read TGCAGTGCCCTAATTCGAACGAATCAGCCCCAGCATTTT.

This clonotype occurred many times. The chain is built from TRBV2 and TRBJ2-6, with 7 nucleotides matching TRBD1. From germline, CDR1 is SNHLY and CDR2 FYNNEI. V lost 6 bases to trimming and J lost 2 bases; unmatched junction nucleotides: 1. The CDR3 consists of 14 residues. Here the CDR3 DNA reads TGTGCCAGCAGGACAGGGACTGGGGCCAACGTCCTGACTTTC. Residues: CASRTGTGANVLTF.

This clonotype was detected many times. The V call is TRBV6-5, the J call TRBJ2-7; possibly TRBD1 for D (5 bases). Trimming cost V 6 bases and J 0 bases, with 12 bases left between them. The length of the CDR3 is 14 residues. Germline lookup yields CDR1 MNHEY and CDR2 SVGAGI. The CDR3 DNA is TGTGCCAGCAGCCGCGACAGAAGCTCCTACGAGCAGTACTTC. Encoded protein: CASSRDRSSYEQYF.

At least ten counts were recorded for this clonotype. The chain joins TRBV27 to TRBJ2-2; no firm D call. The germline CDR1 and CDR2 sequences are MNHEY and SMNVEV (reference sequence). The V end was cut by 5 bases, the J end by 6 bases, with 7 bases between. The CDR3 has 12 residues. The CDR3 loop is CASSAVAGELFF. Here the CDR3 DNA reads TGTGCCAGCAGTGCGGTCGCCGGGGAGCTGTTTTTT.

This clonotype was observed many times. The gene calls are TRBV2 and TRBJ2-3; 9 nucleotides align to TRBD2. The germline V gene has CDR1 SNHLY and CDR2 FYNNEI. There are 15 residues in the CDR3. V dropped 1 base and J dropped 7; count of bases not matched to a gene: 6. The CDR3: CASSEVAGGPHTQYF. CDR3 coding DNA: TGTGCCAGCAGTGAAGTCGCGGGAGGGCCCCATACGCAGTATTTT.

This clonotype was counted at least ten times. The gene calls are TRBV27 and TRBJ2-7; the D is unclear. Germline lookup yields CDR1 MNHEY and CDR2 SMNVEV (reference sequence). The CDR3 contains 15 residues. Trimming shortened V by 0 bases and J by 0 bases, and 9 bases separated the two germline ends. DNA for the CDR3: TGTGCCAGCAGTTTATCCGGCAGGAGCTCCTACGAGCAGTACTTC. As protein: CASSLSGRSSYEQYF.

At least ten counts were recorded for this clonotype. The chain employs TRBV6-5 and TRBJ1-1; D is unresolved. From germline, CDR1 is MNHEY and CDR2 SVGAGI. The CDR3 is 15 amino acids. V was cut by 3 bases and J by 1 base, with 12 bases left in between. CDR3: CASSYFRATNTEAFF. The DNA of the CDR3 is TGTGCCAGCAGTTATTTCCGAGCTACGAACACTGAAGCTTTCTTT.

This chain uses TRBV5-1 with TRBJ1-2, with 7 bases aligning to TRBD1. Trimming at V came to 4 bases and at J to 1 base, leaving 7 bases not matched to a gene. Per germline, CDR1 SGHRS and CDR2 YFSETQ. This CDR3 is 15 amino acids long. Written as DNA, the CDR3 is TGCGCCAGCAGCCCGCAGGGGGGGATTAACTATGGCTACACCTTC. It encodes CASSPQGGINYGYTF.

V gene TRBV30 combines with J gene TRBJ2-7, with 8 bases aligning to TRBD1. Germline V lookup: CDR1 GTSNPN, CDR2 SVGIG (reference sequence). This CDR3 region has 11 residues. The V and J ends lost 5 bases and 3 bases, in that order; junction bases with no gene match: 0. The CDR3 DNA reads as TGTGCCTGGGACAGGGGCTACGAGCAGTACTTC. Its protein is CAWDRGYEQYF.

This clonotype was recorded many times. The chain recombines TRBV4-1 with TRBJ1-2; 9 nucleotides match TRBD1. CDR1 MGHRA and CDR2 YSYEKL come from the germline V gene. V lost 5 bases and J lost 2; bases outside the gene matches: 6. The CDR3 has 15 amino acids. CDR3 amino acids: CASSSPGTGNYGYTF. The CDR3 DNA reads TGCGCCAGCAGCTCCCCCGGGACAGGGAACTATGGCTACACCTTC.

This clonotype was seen at least ten times. J is TRBJ2-3 and V is TRBV20-1; tentatively, D is TRBD2 (6 bases). Trimming took off 6 bases at V and 4 bases at J, with 20 bases between the two ends. The germline V gene encodes CDR1 DFQATT and CDR2 SNEGSKA (reference sequence). The CDR3 is 15 residues long. DNA of the CDR3: TGCAGTGCAAACAAGAACGGGGGTTCCTCAGATACGCAGTATTTT. Encoded protein: CSANKNGGSSDTQYF.

This clonotype showed up many times. The chain couples TRBV29-1 to TRBJ1-3; D is ambiguous. The CDR3 runs to 12 residues. V lost 3 bases and J 0 bases, leaving 3 bases between the germline ends. The germline CDR1 and CDR2 sequences are SQVTM and ANQGSEA. DNA for the CDR3: TGCAGCGTTGACAACTCTGGAAACACCATATATTTT. It is translated as CSVDNSGNTIYF.

This clonotype occurred many times. V gene TRBV20-1 combines with J gene TRBJ1-2; 7 bases line up with TRBD1. From germline, CDR1 is DFQATT and CDR2 SNEGSKA (reference sequence). V lost 2 bases, J lost 10 bases, and 7 bases stayed unmatched. The CDR3 is 12 amino acids. CDR3 in DNA: TGCAGTGCTAGATCCGGGACAGCTCTCTACACCTTC. Its translation is CSARSGTALYTF.

This clonotype was counted ten times or more. J is TRBJ1-2 and V is TRBV30; maybe TRBD1 (5 bases). CDR3 length: 13 amino acids. Germline V gene data show CDR1 as GTSNPN and CDR2 as SVGIG (reference sequence). V was trimmed by 0 bases and J by 14 bases, leaving 19 bases between them. For the CDR3, the DNA is TGTGCCTGGAGTGTTAGTCCAGGGTCACCCATAACCTTC. Translated: CAWSVSPGSPITF.

This clonotype was counted at least ten times. The chain couples TRBV20-1 to TRBJ1-1; TRBD1 aligns across 7 bases. Trimming removed 3 bases from V and 2 bases from J; junction bases left unmatched: 3. The CDR3 covers 13 residues. The germline V gene encodes CDR1 DFQATT and CDR2 SNEGSKA (reference sequence). CDR3 loop: CSARRDRNTEAFF. The CDR3 nucleotides read TGCAGTGCTAGGCGGGACAGAAACACTGAAGCTTTCTTT.

This clonotype was counted many times. This chain links TRBV10-3 with TRBJ2-7; maybe TRBD2 (5 bases). Trimming shortened V by 3 bases and J by 5 bases, and 14 bases separated the two germline ends. The V gene's germline CDR1 is ENHRY and CDR2 SYGVKD. The length of the CDR3 is 14 residues. This chain's CDR3 is CAISDGGWSDEQYF. In DNA form, the CDR3 reads TGTGCCATCAGTGACGGCGGGTGGTCTGACGAGCAGTACTTC.

This clonotype was detected ten times or more. The chain is built from TRBV20-1 and TRBJ2-3, with TRBD2 matching 7 bases. The germline CDR1 and CDR2 sequences are DFQATT and SNEGSKA (reference sequence). This CDR3 is 12 amino acids long. V was clipped by 6 bases and J by 6 bases; unmatched bases: 6. The CDR3: CSATSEIDTQYF. DNA for the CDR3: TGCAGTGCCACTAGCGAAATTGATACGCAGTATTTT.

This clonotype has at least ten counts. The chain has TRBV20-1 and TRBJ1-1, with 7 bases fitting TRBD1. The CDR3 contains 14 residues. V was pared by 4 bases and J by 4 bases, with 9 bases of the junction left unmatched. The germline V gene has CDR1 DFQATT and CDR2 SNEGSKA (reference sequence). The CDR3 DNA follows: TGCAGTGCTAAAAGGAAAGGGGGCGGCACTGAAGCTTTCTTT. Protein: CSAKRKGGGTEAFF.

Note on this clonotype: A much larger clone differs by one base, so this may be a read error. Likely a read error: the CDR3 ends without its conserved phenylalanine or tryptophan. The chain employs TRBV5-1 and TRBJ2-7, with 9 bases that match TRBD1. Germline CDR1 and CDR2: SGHRS and YFSETQ. With 3 bases clipped from V and 2 bases from J, the junction kept 6 bases outside the gene matches. The length of the CDR3 is 15 residues. CDR3 residues: CASSSPGQGTYEQYI. DNA for the CDR3: TGCGCCAGCAGCTCCCCGGGACAGGGAACCTACGAGCAGTACATC.

This clonotype has a count of ten or more. CDR3 nucleotides: TGTGCCAGCAGTTTAGGAGGTGAATCGAACGAGCAGTACTTC. Translating gives CASSLGGESNEQYF. The chain combines TRBV12-3 or TRBV12-4 with TRBJ2-7; D gene ambiguous. This CDR3 has 14 amino acids. The germline V and J ends were trimmed by 1 base and 5 bases, with 12 bases remaining between them.

This clonotype was found many times. The J gene is TRBJ2-7, the V gene TRBV5-6, with D maybe TRBD2 (5 bases). The V end lost 0 bases, the J end lost 2 bases, and 15 bases lay between the germline ends. CDR3 length equals 16 residues. The germline gives CDR1 SGHDT, CDR2 YYEEEE. The chain's CDR3 is CASSLAKVDYPYEQYF. The CDR3 coding sequence is TGTGCCAGCAGCTTGGCTAAGGTAGACTACCCCTACGAGCAGTACTTC.

This clonotype was picked up many times. The rearrangement joins TRBV5-1 to TRBJ2-3, with 10 bases matching TRBD2. Germline loops: CDR1 SGHRS, CDR2 YFSETQ. This CDR3 is 15 amino acids long. J gave up 5 bases and V 1 base, and 4 bases lay outside the gene matches. The chain's CDR3 is CASSLTSGEKDTQYF. The CDR3 DNA reads TGCGCCAGCAGCTTGACTAGCGGGGAGAAAGATACGCAGTATTTT.

This clonotype showed up many times. This chain connects TRBV5-1 to TRBJ1-6; weak D call: TRBD1 (5 bases). The germline V gene encodes CDR1 SGHRS and CDR2 YFSETQ. Trimming removed 4 bases at V and 7 bases at J, with 9 bases between. CDR3 length equals 13 residues. CDR3 nucleotide sequence: TGCGCCAGCAGCGGCCGGGACAATTCACCCCTCCACTTT. This translates into CASSGRDNSPLHF.

This clonotype has ten or more counts. The rearrangement joins TRBV20-1 to TRBJ2-1, with TRBD2 matching 8 bases. Germline CDR1 is DFQATT and CDR2 is SNEGSKA (reference sequence). The trim removed 0 bases at V and 14 bases at J, leaving 12 bases unmatched. The CDR3 spans 14 residues. The CDR3 DNA follows: TGCAGTGCTAGAGATGGTTCAGCGGGGGTTACCGAGTTCTTC. It specifies CSARDGSAGVTEFF.

This clonotype was detected a few times. The genes are TRBV2 and TRBJ1-1, with D possibly being TRBD1 (6 bases). Germline lookup yields CDR1 SNHLY and CDR2 FYNNEI. The V end lost 11 bases, the J end lost 5 bases, and 18 bases lay between the germline ends. The CDR3 loop spans 13 amino acids. CDR3 bases: TGTGCCGGCCGGACAGCCCTAGGTACTGAAGCTTTCTTT. Translating gives CAGRTALGTEAFF.

This clonotype was counted many times. The V call is TRBV27, the J call TRBJ1-2; no firm D call. Trimming removed 5 bases at V and 0 bases at J, with 16 bases between. There are 16 residues in the CDR3. The germline V gene encodes CDR1 MNHEY and CDR2 SMNVEV (reference sequence). The CDR3 loop is CASSPYVTKANYGYTF. The CDR3 DNA sequence: TGTGCCAGCAGTCCCTATGTAACAAAAGCTAACTATGGCTACACCTTC.